The 17 T cell receptor beta chains in this list originate from one sample, sequenced in a study of tissue T cells after allogeneic stem cell transplantation. Time point defined: mouse harvest day 14 after allogeneic transplant. Tail vein injection delivered 10^7 T-cell-depleted bone marrow cells and 10^6 splenic CD5+ T cells. Using immunoSEQ multiplex PCR, the repertoire was profiled, and TCRdb retains in-frame clones only, with some absent. The data show around 4,400 clones, with about 41% seen just once and roughly 15% held by the top ten. The sequenced material came from gut tissue. The receptor source for this set is a female BALB/c mouse given C57BL/6 T cells with graft-versus-host disease after an allogeneic hematopoietic cell transplant.

By share of the sample, this clone is large. All gene names here are mouse names. The read terminates 1 residue before the CDR3 end, so the remaining end is supplied by the germline J gene. This chain links TRBV26 with TRBJ2-7, with 7 bases fitting TRBD1. Germline assignment: CDR1 KGHPV and CDR2 FQNQEV (reference sequence). Trimming took 4 bases from V and 4 from J; bases not matched to a gene: 4. This CDR3 has 13 residues. CDR3 region: CASSRGQPYEQYF. CDR3 DNA, as far as it was read: TGTGCCAGCAGTCGGGGACAGCCTTATGAACAGTAC.

In its sample, this clone was seen a few times. Genes and germline come from the mouse. Read coverage stops 1 residue before the CDR3 terminus; the germline J gene supplies the remainder. The chain combines TRBV3 with TRBJ2-1; weak D call: TRBD1 (6 bases). Per the germline V gene, CDR1 is SNHLY and CDR2 is FYNGKV (reference sequence). V lost 4 bases, J lost 5 bases, and 12 bases lay in between. The CDR3 length is 14 residues. The covered CDR3 bases are TGTGCCAGCAGCTCCCGCAGGGGCAATGCTGAGCAGTTC. The encoded protein is CASSSRRGNAEQF. The whole CDR3 sequence reads CASSSRRGNAEQFF.

A remark on this clone: Gene labels here are mouse ones. From the germline J gene comes the end of the CDR3, since the read stops 1 residue before it. The chain carries TRBV31 and TRBJ1-3; tentative D call: TRBD1 (5 bases). Germline V gene lookup returns CDR1 GKSSPN and CDR2 SITVG. This CDR3 region has 15 residues. V lost 3 bases and J 0 bases, leaving 12 bases between the germline ends. CDR3 DNA, as far as it was read: TGTGCCTGGAGGAGACCGGGACTTTCTGGAAATACGCTCTAT. It is translated as CAWRRPGLSGNTLY. The whole CDR3 is CAWRRPGLSGNTLYF.

Comment on this clone: The gene names given are mouse names. The read ends 1 residue shy of where the CDR3 ends; the end is completed using the germline J gene. The gene calls are TRBV19 and TRBJ2-4; a weak D match, TRBD2 (5 bases). V lost 1 base and J lost 0, with 6 bases in between. CDR3 size: 14 residues. Germline-derived CDR1 and CDR2 are FNHDT and SITEND (reference sequence). This CDR3 is CASSINWSQNTLYF. Incomplete CDR3 DNA: TGTGCCAGCAGTATAAACTGGAGTCAAAACACCTTGTAC.

Concerning this clone itself: The gene names here belong to mouse. The CDR3 end falls 1 residue outside the read, so it is completed with the germline J gene. V and J are TRBV12-1 and TRBJ2-2, with 7 bases that match TRBD2. Looked up from germline, CDR1 is SGHSN and CDR2 is HYEKVE. This CDR3 is built from 14 residues. The junction had 5 bases not matched to a gene; V was cut back by 2 bases and J by 6 bases. The CDR3 loop is CASSPDWESGQLYF. The sequenced part of the CDR3 DNA is TGTGCCAGCTCTCCCGACTGGGAGTCCGGGCAGCTCTAC.

This clone was seen only once. Compared with germline, one end of the junction differs, possibly owing to a read error. The gene names here belong to mouse. The sequence runs out 1 residue before the end of the CDR3; the remainder is reconstructed from the germline J gene. The chain couples TRBV12-1 to TRBJ2-1; D is ambiguous. The germline V gene encodes CDR1 SGHSN and CDR2 HYEKVE. The CDR3 spans 15 residues. CDR3 bases read: TGTGCCAGCTCCCCGACTCGGGTTAACCATGCTGAGCAGTTC. Translated, it gives CASSPTRVNHAEQF. The entire CDR3 is CASSPTRVNHAEQFF.

Turning to this clone: Gene names and germline match the mouse. The DNA ends 1 residue before the CDR3 does, and the rest of the CDR3 is filled in from the germline J gene. The V gene is TRBV13-2, the J gene TRBJ1-1; possibly TRBD1 for D (5 bases). The CDR3 contains 13 residues. Germline CDR1 is NNHNN and CDR2 is SYGAGS (reference sequence). The V end was cut by 5 bases, the J end by 3 bases, with 11 bases between. CDR3 amino acids: CASGEGVDTEVFF. The CDR3 bases that were read are TGTGCCAGCGGGGAAGGGGTCGACACAGAAGTCTTC.

Regarding this clone: These gene names are mouse names. Read sequence stops 1 residue before the CDR3 end, and the germline J gene provides the missing end. J is TRBJ2-4 and V is TRBV26; D uncertain. Between the trimmed V and J ends, which lost 4 bases and 0 bases, there was a span of 5 bases. Germline lookup yields CDR1 KGHPV and CDR2 FQNQEV (reference sequence). This CDR3 comprises 13 residues. CDR3 bases read: TGTGCCAGCAGTCAGGGAAGTCAAAACACCTTGTAC. It encodes CASSQGSQNTLY. The whole CDR3 reads CASSQGSQNTLYF.

As for this clone: Mouse germline and gene names are used. The read finishes 1 residue shy of the CDR3 end, and the germline J gene is used to complete it. This sequence joins TRBV12-2 and TRBJ1-1, with D hard to call. Trimming took off 0 bases at V and 6 bases at J, with 7 bases between the two ends. Germline lookup yields CDR1 SGHLS and CDR2 HYDKME. This CDR3 has 12 amino acids. This CDR3 is CASSLDPPEVFF. The CDR3 bases that were read are TGTGCCAGCTCTCTCGACCCCCCAGAAGTCTTC.

Comment on this clone: Genes and germline are mouse. The CDR3 end lies 1 residue beyond the end of the read and is filled in from the germline J gene. The V call is TRBV26, the J call TRBJ1-2; D gene ambiguous. The CDR3 length is 13 residues. Germline lookup yields CDR1 KGHPV and CDR2 FQNQEV (reference sequence). V was trimmed by 3 bases and J by 1 base, leaving 6 bases between them. The DNA read from the CDR3 is TGTGCCAGCAGTCTCTGGGAAAACTCCGACTACACC. Its protein product is CASSLWENSDYT. The full CDR3 protein is CASSLWENSDYTF. Variable domain in full (rest from reference TRBV26 and TRBJ1-2): NSKVIQTPRYLVKGQGQKAKMRCIPEKGHPVVFWYQQNKNNEFKFLINFQNQEVLQQIDMTEKRFSAECPSNSPCSLEIQSSEAGDSALYLCASSLWENSDYTFGSGTRLLVI.

Of note for this clone: Mouse germline and gene names are used. Read data end 1 residue before the CDR3 end; the end is taken from the germline J gene. The chain joins TRBV26 to TRBJ2-5, with 8 bases identical to TRBD2. Germline V CDR1 and CDR2: KGHPV, FQNQEV (reference sequence). There are 16 residues in the CDR3. J was trimmed by 0 bases and V by 1 base; bases with no gene match: 3. The sequenced part of the CDR3 DNA is TGTGCCAGCAGTCTGTGGGGGGGCAGGAACCAAGACACCCAGTAC. It encodes CASSLWGGRNQDTQY. Given in full, the CDR3 is CASSLWGGRNQDTQYF.

In this sample, this clone turned up a few times. Germline and genes: mouse. The read falls 1 residue short of the CDR3 end, and the missing part is taken from the germline J gene. This sequence joins TRBV17 and TRBJ1-1, with D maybe TRBD1 (5 bases). V shed 6 bases and J shed 1 base, with 9 bases lying between them. This CDR3 has 13 amino acids. CDR1 is MNHDT and CDR2 is YYDKIL in the germline V gene. The CDR3 bases that were read are TGTGCTAGCAGGCAGGGATGGAACACAGAAGTCTTC. Translation gives CASRQGWNTEVF. The whole CDR3 sequence is CASRQGWNTEVFF.

Worth noting for this clone: The germline and genes are mouse ones. The CDR3 end lies 1 residue beyond the end of the read and is filled in from the germline J gene. The rearrangement uses TRBV19 and TRBJ2-1; D possibly corresponds to TRBD1 (5 bases). The CDR3 extends over 13 amino acids. Germline CDR1 and CDR2: FNHDT and SITEND (reference sequence). V was shortened by 4 bases and J by 5 bases, with 10 bases between the two germline ends. This CDR3 is CASSPDRDAEQFF. The sequenced part of the CDR3 DNA is TGTGCCAGCAGTCCCGACAGAGATGCTGAGCAGTTC.

In the case of this clone: Germline and genes here are mouse. The sequence runs out 1 residue before the end of the CDR3; the remainder is reconstructed from the germline J gene. The V call is TRBV5, the J call TRBJ2-7; 8 bases are a match to TRBD2. The CDR3 sequence is 14 residues long. Germline V gene sequence: CDR1 LGHNA, CDR2 YNLKQL (reference sequence). The V gene end was trimmed by 0 bases and the J gene end by 4 bases; junction bases not matched to a gene: 2. The CDR3 here is CASSQEWGGYEQYF. CDR3 DNA, as far as it was read: TGTGCCAGCAGCCAAGAGTGGGGGGGGTATGAACAGTAC.

Only a few counts were recorded for this clone. Genes here carry mouse names. The read terminates 1 residue ahead of where the CDR3 ends, so the germline J gene completes it. J is TRBJ1-3 and V is TRBV3; no clear D. The CDR3 spans 14 residues. Trimming took off 6 bases at V and 0 bases at J, with 9 bases between the two ends. Germline values: CDR1 SNHLY, CDR2 FYNGKV (reference sequence). CDR3 in amino acids: CASSKTNSGNTLYF. CDR3 DNA, as far as it was read: TGTGCCAGCAGTAAGACAAATTCTGGAAATACGCTCTAT.

As for this clone: The gene symbols are mouse symbols. CDR3 DNA, as far as it was read: TGTGCCAACTGGGTTCAAAACACCTTGTAC. Translating it yields CANWVQNTLY. The whole CDR3 is CANWVQNTLYF. J is TRBJ2-4 and V is TRBV29; D perhaps matches TRBD2 (6 bases). Read data end 1 residue before the CDR3 end; the end is taken from the germline J gene. Germline CDR1 reads MSHET; CDR2 reads SYDVDS. This CDR3 contains 11 residues.

Comment on this clone: These gene names are mouse names. Sequencing ends 1 residue short of the CDR3 end; the germline J gene provides the rest. The chain uses TRBV12-1 and TRBJ1-1; D call uncertain. CDR1 is SGHSN and CDR2 is HYEKVE in the germline V gene. V lost 0 bases and J lost 2, with 9 bases in between. This CDR3 is built from 14 residues. CDR3 protein: CASSLGDINTEVFF. The sequenced CDR3 bases are TGTGCCAGCTCTCTCGGAGACATCAACACAGAAGTCTTC.